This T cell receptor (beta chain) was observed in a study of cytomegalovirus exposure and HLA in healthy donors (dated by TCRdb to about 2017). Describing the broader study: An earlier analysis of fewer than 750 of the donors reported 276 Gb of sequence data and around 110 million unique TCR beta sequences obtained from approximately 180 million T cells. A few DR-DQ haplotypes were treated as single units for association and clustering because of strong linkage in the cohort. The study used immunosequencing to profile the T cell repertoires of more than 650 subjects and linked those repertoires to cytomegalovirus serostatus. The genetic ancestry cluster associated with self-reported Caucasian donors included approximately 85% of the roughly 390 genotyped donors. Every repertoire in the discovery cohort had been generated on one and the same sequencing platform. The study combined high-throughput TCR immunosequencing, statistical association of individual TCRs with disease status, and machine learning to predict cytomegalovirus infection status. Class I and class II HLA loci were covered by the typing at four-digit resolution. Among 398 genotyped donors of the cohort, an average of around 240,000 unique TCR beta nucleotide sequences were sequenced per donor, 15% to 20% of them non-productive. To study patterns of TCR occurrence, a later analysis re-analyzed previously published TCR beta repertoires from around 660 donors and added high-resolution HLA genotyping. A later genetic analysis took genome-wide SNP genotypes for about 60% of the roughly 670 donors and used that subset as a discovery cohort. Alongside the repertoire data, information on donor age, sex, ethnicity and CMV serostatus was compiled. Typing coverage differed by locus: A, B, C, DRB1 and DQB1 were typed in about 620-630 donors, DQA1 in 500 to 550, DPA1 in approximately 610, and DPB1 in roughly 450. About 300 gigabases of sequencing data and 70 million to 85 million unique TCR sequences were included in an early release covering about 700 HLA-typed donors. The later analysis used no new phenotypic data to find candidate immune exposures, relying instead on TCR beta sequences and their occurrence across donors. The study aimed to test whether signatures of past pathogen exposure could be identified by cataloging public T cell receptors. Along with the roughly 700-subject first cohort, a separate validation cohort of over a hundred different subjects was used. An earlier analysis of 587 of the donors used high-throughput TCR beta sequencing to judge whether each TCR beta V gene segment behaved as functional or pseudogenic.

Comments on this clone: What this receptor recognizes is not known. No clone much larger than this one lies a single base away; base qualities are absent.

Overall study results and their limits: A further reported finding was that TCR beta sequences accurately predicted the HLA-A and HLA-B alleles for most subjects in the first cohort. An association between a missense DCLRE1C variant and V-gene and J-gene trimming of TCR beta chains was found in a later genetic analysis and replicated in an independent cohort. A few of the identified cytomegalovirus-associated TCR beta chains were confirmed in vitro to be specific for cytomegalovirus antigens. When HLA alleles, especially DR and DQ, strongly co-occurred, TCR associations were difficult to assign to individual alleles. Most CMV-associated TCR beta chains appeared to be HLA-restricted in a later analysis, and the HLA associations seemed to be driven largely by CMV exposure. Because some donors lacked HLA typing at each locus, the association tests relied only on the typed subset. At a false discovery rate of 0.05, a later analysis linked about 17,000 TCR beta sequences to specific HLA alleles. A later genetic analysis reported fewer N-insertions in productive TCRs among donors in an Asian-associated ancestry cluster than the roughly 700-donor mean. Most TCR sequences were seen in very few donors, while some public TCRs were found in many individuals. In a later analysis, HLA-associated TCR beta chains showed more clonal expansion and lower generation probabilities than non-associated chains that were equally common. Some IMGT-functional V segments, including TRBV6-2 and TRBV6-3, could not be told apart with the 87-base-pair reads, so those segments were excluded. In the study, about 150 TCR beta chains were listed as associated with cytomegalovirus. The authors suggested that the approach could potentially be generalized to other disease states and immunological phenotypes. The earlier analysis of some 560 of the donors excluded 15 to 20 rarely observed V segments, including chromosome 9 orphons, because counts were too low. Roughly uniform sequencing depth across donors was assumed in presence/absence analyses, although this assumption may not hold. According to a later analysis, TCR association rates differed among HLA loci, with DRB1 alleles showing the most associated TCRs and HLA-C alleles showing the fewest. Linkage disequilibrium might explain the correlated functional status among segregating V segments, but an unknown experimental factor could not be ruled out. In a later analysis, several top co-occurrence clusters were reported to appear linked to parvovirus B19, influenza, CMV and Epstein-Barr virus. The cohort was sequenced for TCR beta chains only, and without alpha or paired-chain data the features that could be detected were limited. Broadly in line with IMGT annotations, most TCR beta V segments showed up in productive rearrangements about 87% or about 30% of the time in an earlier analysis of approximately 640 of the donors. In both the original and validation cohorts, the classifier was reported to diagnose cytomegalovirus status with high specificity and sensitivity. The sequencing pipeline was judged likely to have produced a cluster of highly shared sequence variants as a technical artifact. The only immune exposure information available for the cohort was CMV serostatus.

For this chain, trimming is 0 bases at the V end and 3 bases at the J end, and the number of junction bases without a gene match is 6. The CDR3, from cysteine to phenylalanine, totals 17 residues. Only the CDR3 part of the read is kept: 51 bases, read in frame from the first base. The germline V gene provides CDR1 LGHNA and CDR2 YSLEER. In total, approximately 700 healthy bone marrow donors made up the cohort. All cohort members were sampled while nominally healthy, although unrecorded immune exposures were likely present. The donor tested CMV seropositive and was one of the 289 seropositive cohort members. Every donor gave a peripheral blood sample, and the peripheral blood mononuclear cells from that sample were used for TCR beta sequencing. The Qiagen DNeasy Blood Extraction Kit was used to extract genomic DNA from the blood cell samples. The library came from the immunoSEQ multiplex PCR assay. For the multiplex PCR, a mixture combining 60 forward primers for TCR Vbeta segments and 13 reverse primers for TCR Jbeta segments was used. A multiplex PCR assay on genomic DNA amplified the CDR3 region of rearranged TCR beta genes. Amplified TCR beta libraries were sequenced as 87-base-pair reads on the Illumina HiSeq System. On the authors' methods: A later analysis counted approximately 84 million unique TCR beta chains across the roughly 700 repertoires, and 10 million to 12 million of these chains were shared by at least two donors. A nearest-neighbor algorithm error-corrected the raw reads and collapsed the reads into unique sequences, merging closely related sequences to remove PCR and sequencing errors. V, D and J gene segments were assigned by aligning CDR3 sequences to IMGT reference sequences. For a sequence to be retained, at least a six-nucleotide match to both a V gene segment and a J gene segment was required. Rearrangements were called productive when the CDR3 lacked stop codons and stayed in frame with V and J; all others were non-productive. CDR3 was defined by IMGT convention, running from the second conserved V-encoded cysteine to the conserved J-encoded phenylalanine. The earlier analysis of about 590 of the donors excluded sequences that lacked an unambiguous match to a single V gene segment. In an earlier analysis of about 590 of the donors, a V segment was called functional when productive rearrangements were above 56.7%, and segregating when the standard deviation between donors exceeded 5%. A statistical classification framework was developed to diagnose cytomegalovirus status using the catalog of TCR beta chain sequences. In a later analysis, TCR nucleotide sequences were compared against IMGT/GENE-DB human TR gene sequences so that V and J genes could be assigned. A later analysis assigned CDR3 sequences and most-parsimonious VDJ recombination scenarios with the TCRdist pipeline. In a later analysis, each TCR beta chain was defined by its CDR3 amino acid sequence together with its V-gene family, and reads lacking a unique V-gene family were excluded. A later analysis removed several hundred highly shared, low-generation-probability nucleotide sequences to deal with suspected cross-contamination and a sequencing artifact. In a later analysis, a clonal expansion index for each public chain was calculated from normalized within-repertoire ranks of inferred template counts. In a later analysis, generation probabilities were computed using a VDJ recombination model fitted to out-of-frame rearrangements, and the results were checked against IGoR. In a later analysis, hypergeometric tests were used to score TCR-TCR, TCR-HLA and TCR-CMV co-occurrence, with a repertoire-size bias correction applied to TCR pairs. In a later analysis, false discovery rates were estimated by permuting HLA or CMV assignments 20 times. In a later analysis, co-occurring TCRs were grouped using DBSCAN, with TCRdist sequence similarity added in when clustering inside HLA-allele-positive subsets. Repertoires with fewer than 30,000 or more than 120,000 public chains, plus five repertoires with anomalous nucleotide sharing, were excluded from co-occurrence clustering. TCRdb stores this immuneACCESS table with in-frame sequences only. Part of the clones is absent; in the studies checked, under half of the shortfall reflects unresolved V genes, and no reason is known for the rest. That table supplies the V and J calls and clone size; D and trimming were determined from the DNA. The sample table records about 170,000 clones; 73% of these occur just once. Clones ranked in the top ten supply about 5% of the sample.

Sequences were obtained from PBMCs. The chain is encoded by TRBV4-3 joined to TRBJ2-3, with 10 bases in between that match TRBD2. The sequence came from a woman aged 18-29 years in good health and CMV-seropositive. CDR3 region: CASSQDLSGGVTDTQYF. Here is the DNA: TGCGCCAGCAGCCAAGATTTGAGCGGGGGGGTAACAGATACGCAGTATTTT.